This T cell receptor beta chain was documented in a study of T cell repertoires in cytomegalovirus infection. On the study more broadly: Alongside well-studied HLA-B-restricted CMV epitopes, recently identified HLA-C-restricted CMV epitopes were also used.

TCRdb re-called the reads with MiXCR, one entry per CDR3 protein. The table shows around 100,000 distinct CDR3 sequences, with roughly 40% occurring only once. With 5 bases removed from V and 0 bases from J, the gap between germline ends came to 11 bases. From germline, CDR1 is LNHDA and CDR2 SQIVND (reference sequence). The CDR3 extends over 15 amino acids. On this clonotype itself: Antigen specificity is unknown.

This sample comprised CD8+ T cells from cultured PBMCs, obtained from culture after CMV antigen stimulation. The TCR comes from a human donor in good health (CMV status not recorded). Some clones in this sample may be carry-over from other donors' samples. The genes are TRBV19 and TRBJ1-5, with D perhaps TRBD1 (6 bases). CDR3 in DNA: TGTGCCAGTAGTTCAGGGGCGGGTAGCAATCAGCCCCAGCATTTT. It codes for CASSSGAGSNQPQHF. The full variable domain, its missing parts supplied by reference TRBV19 and TRBJ1-5, is DGGITQSPKYLFRKEGQNVTLSCEQNLNHDAMYWYRQDPGQGLRLIYYSQIVNDFQKGDIAEGYSVSREKKESFPLTVTSAQKNPTAFYLCASSSGAGSNQPQHFGDGTRLSIL.